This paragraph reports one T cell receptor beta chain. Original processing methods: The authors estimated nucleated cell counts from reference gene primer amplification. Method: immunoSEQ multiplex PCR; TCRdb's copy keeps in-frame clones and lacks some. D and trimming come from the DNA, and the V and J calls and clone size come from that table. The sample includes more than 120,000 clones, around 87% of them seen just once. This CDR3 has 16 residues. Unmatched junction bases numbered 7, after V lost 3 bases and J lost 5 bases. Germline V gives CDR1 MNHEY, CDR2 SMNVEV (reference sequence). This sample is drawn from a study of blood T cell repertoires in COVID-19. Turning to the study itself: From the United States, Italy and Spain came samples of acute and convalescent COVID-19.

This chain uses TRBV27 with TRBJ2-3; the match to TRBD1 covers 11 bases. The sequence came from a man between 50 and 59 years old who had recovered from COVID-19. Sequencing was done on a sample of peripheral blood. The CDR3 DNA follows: TGTGCCAGCAGTTTTTTGGGACAGGGGGTAGAAGATACGCAGTATTTT. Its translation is CASSFLGQGVEDTQYF.